This T cell receptor beta chain was obtained from a study of control samples from healthy donors and cancer patients (dated by TCRdb to 2020 to 2021). Concerning this clone itself: Its antigen is currently not known. Per-base qualities were not stored, and no clone one base away is much larger.

Taken from cysteine to phenylalanine, the CDR3 has 15 residues. Kept here is only the CDR3 DNA, which spans 45 bases and is read in frame from base 1. Between the V and J ends, shortened by 0 bases and 6 bases respectively, the junction contains 15 bases. The germline V gene (reference sequence) sets CDR1 to LNHDA and CDR2 to SQIVND. The library was produced with the immunoSEQ multiplex PCR assay. This immuneACCESS table, as held by TCRdb, lists in-frame sequences with V and J called but not all clones. Of the missing ones, under half trace to an unresolved V gene in checked studies; the others have no known cause. A total of tens of thousands of clones appear in this sample, approximately 93% of them only once. The ten largest make up approximately 1.5% of the sample.

The specimen sequenced was blood. The clonotype was recovered from a woman in her 30s in good health. The chain is assembled from TRBV19 and TRBJ2-7, with the D gene uncertain. This receptor carries the CDR3 CASSIDLGSEREQYF. The nucleotide sequence is TGTGCCAGTAGTATAGATCTGGGGTCGGAACGCGAGCAGTACTTC. When the CDR3 is completed using the reference TRBV19 and TRBJ2-7 genes on either side, the full variable domain is DGGITQSPKYLFRKEGQNVTLSCEQNLNHDAMYWYRQDPGQGLRLIYYSQIVNDFQKGDIAEGYSVSREKKESFPLTVTSAQKNPTAFYLCASSIDLGSEREQYFGPGTRLTVT.